The TCR beta chain under discussion was sequenced for a study of blood T cells in healthy people across ages. This CDR3 has 15 residues. Germline V gene data show CDR1 as KGHSH and CDR2 as LQKENI. A second PCR, run for roughly 7 to 11 cycles, used a sample-barcoded 5' primer plus a J-beta primer mix. TCRdb processed the 5' RACE reads anew with MiXCR; each CDR3 protein has one entry. Here the sample spans over a million distinct CDR3 sequences, roughly 45% being singletons. The sample consisted of blood. The clonotype originates from a woman in her sixties or seventies in good health. The J gene is TRBJ2-4, the V gene TRBV18; 7 nucleotides agree with TRBD1. The J call may be faulty, since TRBJ2-7 better matches the DNA end. As DNA, the CDR3 is TGTGCCAGCTCACCGTCGGGACAGATCTCCTACGAGCAGTACTTC. Translating gives CASSPSGQISYEQYF.